These 16 T cell receptor beta chains share one sample of origin, sequenced in a study of blood T cell repertoires in COVID-19. Profiling relied on immunoSEQ multiplex PCR, and the TCRdb table lists in-frame clones only, not all of them. The sample yields 150,000 to 200,000 clones, around 86% seen once. Sequences were obtained from peripheral blood. These receptors were collected from an elderly woman in a cohort sampled during active or convalescent COVID-19.

V is TRBV6-2 or TRBV6-3 and J is TRBJ1-3, with unresolved D. CDR1 is MNHEY, CDR2 SVGEGT, per germline. V was trimmed by 4 bases and J by 0 bases, leaving 22 bases between them. This CDR3 is built from 19 residues. The CDR3 DNA follows: TGTGCCAGCAGTTTCCCCCGAGACGGACTCTTGGACTCTGGAAACACCATATATTTT. It translates to CASSFPRDGLLDSGNTIYF.

The rearrangement links TRBV30 to TRBJ2-2; 8 bases are shared with TRBD2. V dropped 0 bases and J dropped 2; count of bases not matched to a gene: 8. This CDR3 has 17 amino acids. Germline V gene data show CDR1 as GTSNPN and CDR2 as SVGIG (reference sequence). DNA of the CDR3: TGTGCCTGGAGTGTAGCGGGGGTCCGCCCTAACACCGGGGAGCTGTTTTTT. Translation: CAWSVAGVRPNTGELFF. Filled out from reference TRBV30 and TRBJ2-2, the complete variable domain reads SQTIHQWPATLVQPVGSPLSLECTVEGTSNPNLYWYRQAAGRGLQLLFYSVGIGQISSEVPQNLSASRPQDRQFILSSKKLLLSDSGFYLCAWSVAGVRPNTGELFFGEGSRLTVL.

The chain couples TRBV7-2 to TRBJ2-7; 8 bases line up with TRBD2. The germline V gene has CDR1 SGHTA and CDR2 FQGNSA. The CDR3 runs to 14 residues. V gave up 2 bases and J gave up 5 bases; unmatched junction bases: 5. The DNA of the CDR3 is TGTGCCAGCAGCTTACGGCGGGGGGCCAACGAGCAGTACTTC. Protein product: CASSLRRGANEQYF.

This chain links TRBV10-3 with TRBJ2-3; 7 bases match TRBD2. Germline V lookup: CDR1 ENHRY, CDR2 SYGVKD. The CDR3 is 13 amino acids. The trim removed 0 bases at V and 8 bases at J, leaving 2 bases unmatched. CDR3 sequence reads: CAISESTGGTQYF. The CDR3, as DNA: TGTGCCATCAGTGAGTCGACGGGAGGTACGCAGTATTTT.

The V and J genes are TRBV7-2 and TRBJ2-1, with TRBD2 matching over 8 bases. After removal of 3 bases from V and 1 base from J, the junction contained 5 bases not matched to a gene. In germline, CDR1 is SGHTA, CDR2 FQGNSA. The CDR3 totals 16 residues. In DNA, the CDR3 is TGTGCCAGCAGCTTTTCACCGGGAGGGTCCTACAATGAGCAGTTCTTC. This encodes CASSFSPGGSYNEQFF.

This clone has just one count. The V and J genes are TRBV7-9 and TRBJ2-4; D not resolved. V lost 0 bases and J 7 bases, leaving 10 bases between the germline ends. Looked up from germline, CDR1 is SEHNR and CDR2 is FQNEAQ (reference sequence). This CDR3 comprises 14 residues. The CDR3 DNA sequence: TGTGCCAGCAGCTTAGCCTTCCCAAGCAACATTCAGTACTTC. Amino acid sequence: CASSLAFPSNIQYF.

This clone was counted a few times. The rearrangement joins TRBV19 to TRBJ2-5, with 11 bases matching TRBD1. This CDR3 has 16 residues. Germline lookup yields CDR1 LNHDA and CDR2 SQIVND (reference sequence). V was pared by 3 bases and J by 5 bases, with 8 bases of the junction left unmatched. Here the CDR3 DNA reads TGTGCCAGTAGTATCCTAGGACAGGGGGCGAGGGAGACCCAGTACTTC. Its protein product is CASSILGQGARETQYF.

The chain is built from TRBV27 and TRBJ1-5; TRBD1 agrees at 8 bases. Trimming removed 4 bases from V and 1 base from J; junction bases left unmatched: 6. The CDR3 runs 16 residues. The germline CDR1 and CDR2 sequences are MNHEY and SMNVEV (reference sequence). The DNA for the CDR3 is TGTGCCAGCAGTTACGATTGGACAGGGAGCAATCAGCCCCAGCATTTT. This gives the protein CASSYDWTGSNQPQHF.

The genes are TRBV5-1 and TRBJ1-2, with a possible D match to TRBD1 (6 bases). The CDR3 length is 15 residues. Trimming left V 0 bases short and J 2 bases short, with 11 bases between. The germline gives CDR1 SGHRS, CDR2 YFSETQ. In nucleotides, the CDR3 is TGCGCCAGCAGCTTGGCCGGAACAGGGAACTATGGCTACACCTTC. Amino acids: CASSLAGTGNYGYTF.

The rearrangement uses TRBV19 and TRBJ2-2; 10 bases map to TRBD1. The V and J ends lost 3 bases and 1 base, in that order; junction bases with no gene match: 11. There are 19 residues in the CDR3. The V gene's germline CDR1 is LNHDA and CDR2 SQIVND (reference sequence). The CDR3 sequence: CASSMAPGDRGRNTGELFF. DNA for the CDR3: TGTGCCAGTAGTATGGCCCCTGGTGACAGGGGGCGGAACACCGGGGAGCTGTTTTTT.

The J gene is TRBJ2-6, the V gene TRBV7-9, with a tentative D call TRBD2 (6 bases). The CDR3 is made up of 16 amino acids. The V and J ends lost 6 bases and 3 bases respectively, with 15 bases between them. CDR1 and CDR2 from the germline V gene are SEHNR and FQNEAQ (reference sequence). The CDR3 region is CASSPQGGGGANVLTF. The CDR3, as DNA: TGTGCCAGCAGTCCCCAGGGAGGTGGTGGGGCCAACGTCCTGACTTTC.

This clone was counted once. This sequence joins TRBV29-1 and TRBJ2-3; 8 nucleotides align to TRBD1. The CDR3 has 14 residues. Germline V gene data show CDR1 as SQVTM and CDR2 as ANQGSEA. The trim removed 2 bases at V and 6 bases at J, leaving 7 bases unmatched. The CDR3 DNA sequence: TGCAGCGTTGAAAGAGGACAGGGTCCCGATACGCAGTATTTT. Its translation: CSVERGQGPDTQYF.

The chain combines TRBV14 with TRBJ2-7, with 8 bases identical to TRBD1. With V trimmed by 3 bases and J by 12 bases, 7 bases remained unmatched. The CDR3 loop spans 12 amino acids. The germline V gene encodes CDR1 SGHDN and CDR2 FVKESK. CDR3 amino acids: CASSQEAGQAYF. In nucleotides, the CDR3 is TGTGCCAGCAGCCAGGAGGCGGGACAGGCGTACTTC.

The gene calls are TRBV14 and TRBJ1-2, with 7 bases matching TRBD1. This CDR3 spans 14 amino acids. The V gene's germline CDR1 is SGHDN and CDR2 FVKESK. With V trimmed by 4 bases and J by 6 bases, 8 bases remained unmatched. The CDR3 loop reads CASSPNRGPDGYTF. CDR3 bases: TGTGCCAGCAGCCCCAATAGGGGGCCAGATGGCTACACCTTC.

The V call is TRBV10-3, the J call TRBJ2-3; tentative D call: TRBD2 (6 bases). There are 15 residues in the CDR3. The V and J ends lost 10 bases and 1 base respectively, with 18 bases between them. From germline, CDR1 is ENHRY and CDR2 SYGVKD. CDR3 nucleotide sequence: TGTGCCACCATGAACAGGTCGGGGGGCACAGATACGCAGTATTTT. As protein: CATMNRSGGTDTQYF.

A remark on this clone: Other DNA sequences in this sample translate to the same CDR3. J is TRBJ1-2 and V is TRBV24-1; D unclear. CDR1 is KGHDR and CDR2 is SFDVKD in the germline V gene. Trimming left V 4 bases short and J 3 bases short, with 5 bases between. The CDR3 has 12 residues. The CDR3 DNA sequence: TGTGCCACCAGTGAGGCCGACTATGGCTACACCTTC. This gives the protein CATSEADYGYTF.